The TCR beta chain under discussion was sequenced for a study of T cell repertoires in cytomegalovirus infection. This clonotype was seen a handful of times. Trimming removed 3 bases at V and 0 bases at J, with 12 bases between. Germline CDR1 reads SQVTM; CDR2 reads ANQGSEA. The CDR3 is made up of 15 amino acids. One entry per CDR3 protein results from TCRdb running MiXCR on the reads. Of 150,000 to 200,000 distinct CDR3 sequences in the sample, around 20% were seen once. The V and J genes are TRBV29-1 and TRBJ1-3, with D hard to call. The receptor's source is a human donor in good health (CMV status not recorded). Some clones in this sample may be carry-over from other donors' samples. The sample consisted of PBMCs. Written as DNA, the CDR3 is TGCAGCGTTGACGATTCACCGGCCTCTGGAAACACCATATATTTT. It translates to CSVDDSPASGNTIYF.